This T cell receptor beta chain was obtained from a study of blood T cell repertoires in COVID-19. Each participant's cohort was designated according to participant-reported clinical history. Trimming took 6 bases from V and 0 from J; bases not matched to a gene: 25. CDR3 length: 23 residues. CDR1 is MNHEY and CDR2 is SVGEGT in the germline V gene. Assay: immunoSEQ multiplex PCR; the TCRdb copy retains only in-frame clones and omits some. The sample yields approximately 310,000 clones, over 75% seen once. The chain recombines TRBV6-2 or TRBV6-3 with TRBJ1-5; TRBD1 aligns across 11 bases. Sequencing was carried out using PBMCs or T cells enriched from blood (not recorded which). This receptor was taken from a man younger than 40 who had recovered from COVID-19. CDR3 residues: CASSPGRMDRGPKRLYSNQPQHF. CDR3 in DNA: TGTGCCAGCAGCCCCGGGCGAATGGACAGGGGGCCGAAGCGGTTGTATAGCAATCAGCCCCAGCATTTT.